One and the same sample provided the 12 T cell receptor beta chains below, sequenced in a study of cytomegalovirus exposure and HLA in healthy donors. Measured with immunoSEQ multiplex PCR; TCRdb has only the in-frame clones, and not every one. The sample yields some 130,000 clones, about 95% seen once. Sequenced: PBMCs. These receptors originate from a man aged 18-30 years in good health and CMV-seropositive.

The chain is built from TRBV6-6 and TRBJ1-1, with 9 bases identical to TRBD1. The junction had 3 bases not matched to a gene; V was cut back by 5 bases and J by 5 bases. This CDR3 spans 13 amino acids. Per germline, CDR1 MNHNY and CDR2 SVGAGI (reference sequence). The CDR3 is CASSTGGRTEAFF. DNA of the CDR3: TGTGCCAGCAGTACAGGGGGCCGAACTGAAGCTTTCTTT.

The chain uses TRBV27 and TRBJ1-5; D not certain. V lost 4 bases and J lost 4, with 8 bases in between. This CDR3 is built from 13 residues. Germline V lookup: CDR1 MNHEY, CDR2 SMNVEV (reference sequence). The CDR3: CASSYGVNQPQHF. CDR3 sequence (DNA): TGTGCCAGCAGTTACGGGGTTAATCAGCCCCAGCATTTT.

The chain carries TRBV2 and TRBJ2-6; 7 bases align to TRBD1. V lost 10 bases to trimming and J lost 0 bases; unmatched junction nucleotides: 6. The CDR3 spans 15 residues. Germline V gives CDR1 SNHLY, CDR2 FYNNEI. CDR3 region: CATRDSASGANVLTF. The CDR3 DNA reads TGTGCCACCCGGGACAGCGCCTCTGGGGCCAACGTCCTGACTTTC.

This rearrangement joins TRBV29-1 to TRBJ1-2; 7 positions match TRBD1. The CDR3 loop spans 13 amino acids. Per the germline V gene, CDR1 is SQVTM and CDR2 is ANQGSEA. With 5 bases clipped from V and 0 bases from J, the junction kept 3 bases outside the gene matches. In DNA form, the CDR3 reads TGCAGCGTTCTGGGACAGACTAACTATGGCTACACCTTC. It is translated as CSVLGQTNYGYTF.

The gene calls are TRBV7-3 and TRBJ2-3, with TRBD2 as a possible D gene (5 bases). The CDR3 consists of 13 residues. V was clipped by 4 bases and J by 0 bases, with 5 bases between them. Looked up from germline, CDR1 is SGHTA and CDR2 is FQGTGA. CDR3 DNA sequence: TGTGCCAGCAGCTCGGGAAGCACAGATACGCAGTATTTT. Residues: CASSSGSTDTQYF.

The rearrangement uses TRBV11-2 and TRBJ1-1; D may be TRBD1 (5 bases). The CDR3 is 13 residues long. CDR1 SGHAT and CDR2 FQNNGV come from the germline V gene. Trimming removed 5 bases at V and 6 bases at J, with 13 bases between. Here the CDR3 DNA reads TGTGCCAGCAGCCCGGGGGGGATCGCTGAAGCTTTCTTT. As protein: CASSPGGIAEAFF.

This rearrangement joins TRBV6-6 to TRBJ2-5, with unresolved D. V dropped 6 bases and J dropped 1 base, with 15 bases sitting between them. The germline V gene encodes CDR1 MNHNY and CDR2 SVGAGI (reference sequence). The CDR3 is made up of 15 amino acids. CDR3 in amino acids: CASRQAPLGQETQYF. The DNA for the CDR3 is TGTGCCAGCAGGCAGGCTCCGCTCGGCCAAGAGACCCAGTACTTC.

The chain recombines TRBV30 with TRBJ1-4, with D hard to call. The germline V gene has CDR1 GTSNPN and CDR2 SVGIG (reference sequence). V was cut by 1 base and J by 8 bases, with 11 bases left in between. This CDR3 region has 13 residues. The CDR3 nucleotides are TGTGCCTGGAGTGGGGCACTCAGGGAAAAACTGTTTTTT. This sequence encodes CAWSGALREKLFF.

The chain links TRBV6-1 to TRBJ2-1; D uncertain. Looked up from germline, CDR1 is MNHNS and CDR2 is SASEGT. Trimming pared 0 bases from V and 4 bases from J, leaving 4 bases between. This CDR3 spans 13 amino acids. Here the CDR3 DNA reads TGTGCCAGCAGTGAAGCAACATACAATGAGCAGTTCTTC. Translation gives CASSEATYNEQFF.

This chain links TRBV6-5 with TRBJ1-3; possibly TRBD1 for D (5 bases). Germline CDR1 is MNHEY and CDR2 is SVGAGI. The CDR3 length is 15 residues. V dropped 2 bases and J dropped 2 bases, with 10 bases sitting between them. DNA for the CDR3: TGTGCCAGCAGTTACGGGACTGATCCTGGAAACACCATATATTTT. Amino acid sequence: CASSYGTDPGNTIYF.

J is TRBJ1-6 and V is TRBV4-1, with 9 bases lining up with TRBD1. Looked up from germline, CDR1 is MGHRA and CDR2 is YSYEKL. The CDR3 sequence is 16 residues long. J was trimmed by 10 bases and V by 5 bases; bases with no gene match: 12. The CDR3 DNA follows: TGCGCCAGCAGCAGCCCTAGGACAGGGGTGAGATCACCCCTCCACTTT. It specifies CASSSPRTGVRSPLHF.

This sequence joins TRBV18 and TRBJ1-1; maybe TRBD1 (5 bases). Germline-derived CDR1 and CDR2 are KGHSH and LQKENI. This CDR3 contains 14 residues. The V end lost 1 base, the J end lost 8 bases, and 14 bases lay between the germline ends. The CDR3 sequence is CASSPRQKGQEAFF. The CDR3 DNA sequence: TGTGCCAGCTCACCACGTCAGAAGGGGCAGGAAGCTTTCTTT.